This TCR beta chain came from a study of Ad26.COV2.S vaccination and SARS-CoV-2 variants (dated by TCRdb to about 2021). As for the study more broadly: Sequencing of the TCRbeta repertoire served to evaluate the specificity and breadth of SARS-CoV-2-reactive T cell receptors following Ad26.COV2.S vaccination. A total of 32 samples were included in the TCR-sequenced set, comprising about 20 Ad26.COV2.S vaccine recipients, 5 placebo recipients and 8 SARS-CoV-2 convalescent individuals. Overall study outcomes, separate from this receptor: Ad26.COV2.S recipients had higher spike-specific TCR breadth than placebo recipients (P = 0.0014). After vaccination, substantial breadth of spike-specific CD8+ and CD4+ T cell responses was reported. Vaccine and placebo recipients had comparable non-spike TCR breadth, which fits with the vaccine containing only spike. The authors noted that total T cell responses may have been underestimated by the TCR breadth and depth analyses.

TCRbeta CDR3 regions were sequenced with the immunoSEQ Assay. After extraction, genomic DNA underwent amplification by bias-controlled multiplex PCR, followed by high-throughput sequencing. The study's own analysis went as follows. To quantify the absolute abundance of every unique TCRbeta CDR3 region, sequences were collapsed and filtered. T cell fraction was estimated by normalization of TCRbeta template counts to usable DNA, with usable DNA being measured through amplification of reference genes present in all nucleated cells. Repertoire TCRs were annotated as SARS-CoV-2-specific by exact matching of V gene, CDR3 amino acid sequence and J gene to a known reactive TCR set. The reference SARS-CoV-2 TCR set was obtained from MIRA and was filtered for enrichment in COVID-19-positive ImmuneCODE repertoires, whereby public or cross-reactive TCRs were removed. Using the MIRA antigens, annotated TCRs were further analysed by specific ORF or by position within an ORF. Breadth was defined as annotated unique rearrangements over total unique productive rearrangements; depth was the summed frequency of those rearrangements. Group comparisons of TCR breadth used two-sided Wilcoxon rank-sum tests. The immuneACCESS repertoire file appears here via TCRdb, limited to in-frame rearrangements. These files lack a portion of the clones; in checked studies, under half of the deficit traces to unresolved V genes, and the cause of the others is not known. That table furnishes V, J and clone size, whereas the DNA furnished D and trimming. The sample records approximately 97,000 clones, around three quarters of which are singletons. Of the sample, around 15% is held by the ten largest clones.

Inclusive of the bounding cysteine and phenylalanine, the CDR3 is 14 residues long. Of all the DNA, just the CDR3 is kept, 42 bases in frame from base 1. V loses 0 bases of germline sequence and J loses 8 bases, and the interval between the two ends is 12 bases. Sequences SGHRS (CDR1) and YFSETQ (CDR2) are obtained from the germline V gene. The time point tag for this specimen amounts to: individuals recovered from natural SARS-CoV-2 infection. Note on this clone: Its antigen is still unknown. Base qualities are not provided; no much larger clone lies one nucleotide away.

The chain links TRBV5-1 with TRBJ2-1; no D gene is confidently identified. The material was peripheral blood, obtained after recovery from COVID-19. The TCR comes from a human donor who had recovered from COVID-19. The CDR3 reads as follows: CASSLVFKSDEQFF. At the DNA level, the sequence is TGCGCCAGCAGCTTGGTTTTTAAGTCGGATGAGCAGTTCTTC.